These 27 T cell receptor beta chains originate from one sample sequenced in a study of T cell repertoires in cytomegalovirus infection. TCRdb called the reads again in MiXCR, with one record for every CDR3 protein. The sample includes about 740,000 distinct CDR3 sequences, 35% seen only once; the top ten take about 2.8%. The source material was PBMCs. These TCRs come from a human donor in good health (CMV status not recorded). Some clones in this sample may be carry-over from other donors' samples.

The chain carries TRBV3-1 and TRBJ1-5; 8 bases map to TRBD1. CDR1 is LGHDT, CDR2 YNNKEL, per germline (reference sequence). J lost 6 bases, V lost 0 bases, and 7 bases had no gene match. The CDR3 covers 16 residues. The CDR3 here is CASSQEGRGRAQPQHF. Written as DNA, the CDR3 is TGTGCCAGCAGCCAAGAAGGCAGGGGGCGGGCTCAGCCCCAGCATTTT.

DNA of the CDR3: TGTGCCAGCAGTTTCCGCCAAGGCTACACCTTC. This translates into CASSFRQGYTF. V is TRBV28 and J is TRBJ1-2; no clear D gene. The CDR3 loop spans 11 amino acids. Germline CDR1 and CDR2: MDHEN and SYDVKM. V lost 3 bases to trimming and J lost 8 bases, with 7 bases between them.

The chain carries TRBV10-3 and TRBJ2-6; D is unclear. V lost 3 bases and J lost 4, with 10 bases in between. The germline V gene encodes CDR1 ENHRY and CDR2 SYGVKD. The CDR3 covers 15 residues. The CDR3 DNA sequence: TGTGCCATCAGTGAATCGGTTGCGGGGGCCAACGTCCTGACTTTC. Amino acid sequence: CAISESVAGANVLTF.

To note about this clonotype: It is likely a read error, because the conserved phenylalanine at the end of the CDR3 is missing. The chain couples TRBV28 to TRBJ1-1; tentative D call: TRBD1 (5 bases). CDR3 length: 14 residues. The germline V and J ends were trimmed by 3 bases and 1 base, with 9 bases remaining between them. CDR1 MDHEN and CDR2 SYDVKM come from the germline V gene. The CDR3, as DNA: TGTGCCAGCAGTTTGGGGCGGAAGAACACTGAAGCTTTCTTA. Protein product: CASSLGRKNTEAFL.

J is TRBJ1-4 and V is TRBV18; D uncertain. V was pared by 3 bases and J by 1 base, with 12 bases between. Per the germline V gene, CDR1 is KGHSH and CDR2 is LQKENI. This CDR3 is 16 amino acids long. CDR3 in amino acids: CASSPRDGQTNEKLFF. The DNA of the CDR3 is TGTGCCAGCTCACCTCGAGATGGGCAAACTAATGAAAAACTGTTTTTT.

The chain has TRBV12-3 or TRBV12-4 and TRBJ2-7, with D tentatively TRBD1 or TRBD2 (5 bases each). V was clipped by 6 bases and J by 3 bases, with 12 bases between them. The CDR3 loop spans 13 amino acids. The CDR3 DNA follows: TGTGCCAGCAGCCCCGTTGGGGGCTACGAGCAGTACTTC. Encoded protein: CASSPVGGYEQYF.

This clonotype was recorded a few times. The J gene is TRBJ2-2, the V gene TRBV19; D may be TRBD2 (6 bases). The ends were cut back, 6 bases at V and 4 bases at J, with 18 bases in the middle. This CDR3 spans 16 amino acids. Germline V gene lookup returns CDR1 LNHDA and CDR2 SQIVND (reference sequence). In DNA, the CDR3 is TGTGCCAGTAGCCTGACTAGGACCCTTGGCACCGGGGAGCTGTTTTTT. Its translation is CASSLTRTLGTGELFF.

The chain recombines TRBV7-2 with TRBJ2-1; tentative D call: TRBD2 (7 bases). The CDR3 loop spans 14 amino acids. With 5 bases removed from V and 7 bases from J, the gap between germline ends came to 15 bases. Germline lookup yields CDR1 SGHTA and CDR2 FQGNSA. The CDR3 sequence: CASSHGGPGNEQFF. In DNA form, the CDR3 reads TGTGCCAGCAGCCACGGGGGGCCCGGTAATGAGCAGTTCTTC.

The gene calls are TRBV19 and TRBJ2-2, with 14 bases fitting TRBD2. The CDR3 spans 15 residues. Germline V CDR1 and CDR2: LNHDA, SQIVND (reference sequence). CDR3 in DNA: TGTGCAGCTGGGACTAGCGGGAGTTTCGCCGGGGAGCTGTTTTTT. Its protein is CAAGTSGSFAGELFF.

The gene calls are TRBV5-1 and TRBJ2-5; 7 nucleotides agree with TRBD1. CDR3 length: 15 amino acids. CDR1 is SGHRS, CDR2 YFSETQ, per germline. Germline trimming cut 4 bases from V and 1 base from J; bases unmatched to any gene: 7. Here the CDR3 DNA reads TGCGCCAGCAGCAGAGACAGGGCCCGCCAAGAGACCCAGTACTTC. The encoded protein is CASSRDRARQETQYF.

The chain carries TRBV20-1 and TRBJ2-7; a possible D gene is TRBD2 (6 bases). Per germline, CDR1 DFQATT and CDR2 SNEGSKA (reference sequence). The CDR3 totals 13 residues. Trimming stripped 6 bases from V and 4 bases from J, with 16 bases between. CDR3 nucleotides: TGCAGTGCCCACCTGGCTGGGACTTACGAGCAGTACTTC. Translation gives CSAHLAGTYEQYF.

The chain links TRBV7-8 to TRBJ1-2; D uncertain. Looked up from germline, CDR1 is SGHVS and CDR2 is FQNEAQ. There are 14 residues in the CDR3. V lost 5 bases, J lost 2 bases, and 12 bases lay in between. For the CDR3, the DNA is TGTGCCAGCAGCCCTTCTACACTAAACTATGGCTACACCTTC. It translates to CASSPSTLNYGYTF.

The chain uses TRBV28 and TRBJ1-4; 9 bases map to TRBD1. This CDR3 is 15 amino acids long. Germline CDR1 is MDHEN and CDR2 is SYDVKM. V trimming: 4 bases; J trimming: 8 bases; junction bases outside the gene matches: 8. The CDR3 bases are TGTGCCAGCAGTTATGCGGGACAGGGTGAGGAAAAACTGTTTTTT. This gives the protein CASSYAGQGEEKLFF. Full variable domain (rest looked up from reference TRBV28 and TRBJ1-4): DVKVTQSSRYLVKRTGEKVFLECVQDMDHENMFWYRQDPGLGLRLIYFSYDVKMKEKGDIPEGYSVSREKKERFSLILESASTNQTSMYLCASSYAGQGEEKLFFGSGTQLSVL.

At least ten counts were recorded for this clonotype. The chain combines TRBV7-6 with TRBJ1-1; tentatively, D is TRBD1 (5 bases). Per germline, CDR1 SGHVS and CDR2 FNYEAQ. The CDR3 runs to 15 residues. Trimming shortened V by 5 bases and J by 3 bases, and 16 bases separated the two germline ends. The CDR3 region has the DNA TGTGCCAGCAGCATCCGACGGGGGAGCGACACTGAAGCTTTCTTT. Protein sequence: CASSIRRGSDTEAFF.

This chain joins TRBV28 and TRBJ2-5; D unclear. Germline V gives CDR1 MDHEN, CDR2 SYDVKM. CDR3 size: 12 residues. The V and J ends lost 6 bases and 1 base respectively, with 6 bases between them. The chain's CDR3 is CASRRLQETQYF. The CDR3 DNA is TGTGCCAGCAGACGACTCCAAGAGACCCAGTACTTC. The full variable domain, completed using reference TRBV28 and TRBJ2-5, is DVKVTQSSRYLVKRTGEKVFLECVQDMDHENMFWYRQDPGLGLRLIYFSYDVKMKEKGDIPEGYSVSREKKERFSLILESASTNQTSMYLCASRRLQETQYFGPGTRLLVL.

On this clonotype itself: Compared with germline, one end of the junction differs, possibly owing to a read error. The V and J genes are TRBV4-2 and TRBJ1-5; no clear D gene. There are 16 residues in the CDR3. Looked up from germline, CDR1 is LGHNA and CDR2 is YNFKEQ. The CDR3 nucleotides read TGTTCCAGCAGCCAAGGTGACTCCGATAGCAATCAGCCCCAGCATTTT. Its translation: CSSSQGDSDSNQPQHF.

The chain links TRBV7-2 to TRBJ2-7; TRBD1 is a possible D gene (6 bases). Trimming removed 4 bases from V and 5 bases from J, with 18 bases in between. Germline V gene sequence: CDR1 SGHTA, CDR2 FQGNSA. The CDR3 covers 15 residues. The DNA for the CDR3 is TGTGCCAGCAGCTCAAGCACAGGGTGCAGCGACGAGCAGTACTTC. Its translation: CASSSSTGCSDEQYF.

The V call is TRBV24-1, the J call TRBJ1-1, with 7 bases aligning to TRBD1. After removal of 4 bases from V and 13 bases from J, the junction contained 11 bases not matched to a gene. Germline V gene lookup returns CDR1 KGHDR and CDR2 SFDVKD. CDR3 length: 13 amino acids. The CDR3 DNA reads as TGTGCCACCAGTGACAACAGGGGTTGGGACGATTTCTTT. Its protein product is CATSDNRGWDDFF.

The table lists this clonotype with a few counts. This chain uses TRBV7-6 with TRBJ1-5; D is undetermined. The CDR3 covers 16 residues. V gave up 1 base and J gave up 0 bases, with 10 bases separating them. In germline, CDR1 is SGHVS, CDR2 FNYEAQ. The CDR3, as DNA: TGTGCCAGCAGCTTAGGAGCAGAACATAGCAATCAGCCCCAGCATTTT. Translating it yields CASSLGAEHSNQPQHF.

Turning to this clonotype: The final CDR3 position lacks the conserved phenylalanine or tryptophan, pointing to a likely read error. V and J are TRBV28 and TRBJ2-3; D not certain. CDR1 is MDHEN, CDR2 SYDVKM, per germline. This CDR3 is 12 amino acids long. V was cut by 7 bases and J by 0 bases, with 5 bases left in between. CDR3 region: CASKESTDTQYC. The CDR3 DNA sequence: TGTGCCAGCAAGGAGAGCACAGATACGCAGTATTGT.

The chain combines TRBV20-1 with TRBJ2-1, with a weak D call TRBD1 (7 bases). Trimming pared 5 bases from V and 8 bases from J, leaving 10 bases between. Germline V gene sequence: CDR1 DFQATT, CDR2 SNEGSKA (reference sequence). This CDR3 region has 11 residues. The CDR3 sequence is CSAPRGDEQFF. DNA for the CDR3: TGCAGTGCTCCCAGGGGGGATGAGCAGTTCTTC.

Note on this clonotype: This may be a read error: a much more frequent sequence differs by one nucleotide. The rearrangement links TRBV25-1 to TRBJ1-5; D perhaps matches TRBD1 (6 bases). CDR1 MGHDK and CDR2 SYGVNS come from the germline V gene. The CDR3 has 15 residues. CDR3 loop: CASIETGNSNQPQHF. The CDR3, as DNA: TGTGCCAGCATTGAAACAGGGAACAGCAATCAGCCCCAGCATTTT.

CDR3 coding DNA: TGTGCCAGCAGCCCAAGAAGTGGGACAGGGGCCTACGAGCAGTACTTC. Protein sequence: CASSPRSGTGAYEQYF. V usage is TRBV12-3 or TRBV12-4 and J usage is TRBJ2-7; 10 positions match TRBD1. The V segment lost 6 bases and the J segment 2 bases; nucleotides outside the gene matches: 10. The CDR3 sequence is 16 residues long.

This clonotype was seen more than once but under ten times. This chain links TRBV12-3 or TRBV12-4 with TRBJ1-1; 10 bases line up with TRBD1. V was clipped by 6 bases and J by 4 bases; unmatched bases: 11. This CDR3 is 16 amino acids long. The CDR3 DNA follows: TGTGCCAGCAGCCCCTCCCTCCGGGACAGGGGCACTGAAGCTTTCTTT. Encoded protein: CASSPSLRDRGTEAFF.

This clonotype has just a few counts. The chain couples TRBV4-2 to TRBJ1-1, with a possible D match to TRBD1 (6 bases). Germline assignment: CDR1 LGHNA and CDR2 YNFKEQ. CDR3 length equals 16 residues. Trimming took off 4 bases at V and 3 bases at J, with 18 bases between the two ends. The CDR3 DNA sequence: TGTGCCAGCAGCCCGACAACAGGGAATCGGGACACTGAAGCTTTCTTT. It is translated as CASSPTTGNRDTEAFF.

A few counts support this clonotype. The chain recombines TRBV28 with TRBJ2-2; D perhaps matches TRBD2 (7 bases). Germline CDR1 reads MDHEN; CDR2 reads SYDVKM. The CDR3 runs to 17 residues. V lost 3 bases and J 6 bases, leaving 20 bases between the germline ends. The CDR3 DNA reads as TGTGCCAGCAGTTTGGTCAGGGGTGAAGCGGGACCCGGGGAGCTGTTTTTT. Residues: CASSLVRGEAGPGELFF.

A few counts support this clonotype. The J gene is TRBJ2-4, the V gene TRBV5-5; D might be TRBD2 (7 bases). Germline V gene lookup returns CDR1 SGHKS and CDR2 YYEKEE (reference sequence). The CDR3 has 17 residues. The V end lost 4 bases, the J end lost 1 base, and 18 bases lay between the germline ends. The CDR3 loop reads CASSRYGGALAKNIQYF. Here the CDR3 DNA reads TGTGCCAGCAGCCGCTATGGGGGGGCGCTTGCCAAAAACATTCAGTACTTC.